Following are 7 T cell receptor beta chains from one sample sequenced in a study of T cell clonality in common variable immunodeficiency. Data came from immunoSEQ multiplex PCR; TCRdb stores just in-frame clones and leaves some out. The sample has about 66,000 clones, none seen only once. Sequencing was done on a sample of peripheral blood mononuclear cells. These receptors were taken from a person aged 18-69 years in good health.

Ten or more counts support this clone. The read ends 3 residues before the CDR3 terminus; that terminus is restored from the germline J gene. The chain combines TRBV6-2 or TRBV6-3 with TRBJ2-4, with TRBD1 as a possible D gene (6 bases). V was cut by 7 bases and J by 0 bases, with 19 bases left in between. Germline lookup yields CDR1 MNHEY and CDR2 SVGEGT. The length of the CDR3 is 17 residues. The CDR3 region is CASILRGMSEAKNIQYF. The DNA read from the CDR3 is TGTGCCAGCATCCTCAGGGGAATGAGTGAAGCCAAAAACATT.

This clone was observed at least ten times. The CDR3 extends 3 residues past the end of the read, so its final part is completed from the germline J gene. The chain is built from TRBV20-1 and TRBJ2-1; D remains ambiguous. Germline V lookup: CDR1 DFQATT, CDR2 SNEGSKA (reference sequence). Trimming left V 3 bases short and J 5 bases short, with 14 bases between. There are 14 residues in the CDR3. The CDR3 loop reads CSASVGVRNNEQFF. The CDR3 DNA, read in part, is TGCAGTGCTAGTGTAGGAGTCAGGAACAATGAG.

This clone was seen more than once but under ten times. The missing CDR3 end, 3 residues past where the read stops, is filled in from the germline J gene. The chain combines TRBV11-2 with TRBJ2-1; TRBD2 matches 12 bases. This CDR3 has 15 amino acids. Germline CDR1 reads SGHAT; CDR2 reads FQNNGV. V shed 1 base and J 7 bases; nucleotides not matched to a gene: 2. CDR3 DNA, as far as it was read: TGTGCCAGCAGCTTAGTGACTAGCGGGAGTAATGAG. It specifies CASSLVTSGSNE. The full-length CDR3 reads as CASSLVTSGSNEQFF.

This clone was observed many times. The read ends 3 residues shy of where the CDR3 ends; the end is completed using the germline J gene. The V call is TRBV5-1, the J call TRBJ2-5; TRBD2 aligns across 9 bases. V shed 3 bases and J 0 bases; nucleotides not matched to a gene: 3. The CDR3 is made up of 15 amino acids. Germline lookup yields CDR1 SGHRS and CDR2 YFSETQ. This CDR3 reads CASSSWTSDQETQYF. The covered CDR3 bases are TGCGCCAGCAGCTCCTGGACTAGCGACCAAGAGACC.

This clone showed up many times. This CDR3 reads CASSQDGGGLAVNEQFF. Partial CDR3 DNA: TGCGCCAGCAGCCAAGATGGAGGGGGATTAGCTGTCAATGAG. This chain connects TRBV4-1 to TRBJ2-1; D tentatively reads TRBD1 or TRBD2 (6 bases each). The DNA ends 3 residues before the CDR3 does, and the rest of the CDR3 is filled in from the germline J gene. Germline V gives CDR1 MGHRA, CDR2 YSYEKL. V lost 0 bases and J 6 bases, leaving 18 bases between the germline ends. This CDR3 region has 17 residues.

This clone was recorded at least ten times. From the germline J gene comes the end of the CDR3, since the read stops 3 residues before it. The chain employs TRBV18 and TRBJ2-1, with a possible D match to TRBD2 (5 bases). V lost 2 bases, J lost 7 bases, and 15 bases lay in between. The length of the CDR3 is 15 residues. Germline CDR1 reads KGHSH; CDR2 reads LQKENI. The CDR3 here is CASSPGPGFRNEQFF. The DNA read from the CDR3 is TGTGCCAGCTCACCAGGGCCGGGGTTTCGGAATGAG.

In this sample, this clone turned up many times. Coverage ceases 3 residues before the CDR3 finishes, and the germline J gene fills in the end. The chain employs TRBV20-1 and TRBJ2-2; 7 bases match TRBD1. Losses at the gene ends were 3 bases for V and 5 bases for J; bases not matched to a gene: 6. The CDR3 has 14 amino acids. The germline V gene has CDR1 DFQATT and CDR2 SNEGSKA (reference sequence). The CDR3 here is CSARNYRGTGELFF. CDR3 bases read: TGCAGTGCTAGGAATTACAGGGGTACCGGGGAG.